This T cell receptor beta chain was captured in a study of CD4 T cells in relation to SARS-CoV-2 and coronaviruses (dated by TCRdb to the early 2020s). For the wider study: Across all 12 patients in the full convalescent cohort, ages ranged from roughly 20 to 75 years, with a median of 38. Samples from three pre-COVID donors and the naive versus memory experiments were sequenced with the Adaptive Biotechnologies TCR-sequencing kit; other data were Illumina-based. The study assessed, at the TCR clonotype level, memory CD4+ T cell crossreactivity between SARS-CoV-2 and common cold coronavirus spike proteins. Among the roughly twelve convalescent patients, 8 males and 4 females were included, and two of the subjects were Hispanic. Using patient-derived lymphoblastoid cell lines, the shared crossreactive spike epitopes were mapped to their HLA restriction. For other donors in the study, expansion assays were sequenced with a different, Illumina-based TCR-beta assay. The study at large found these results: Crossreactive clones showed significantly weaker SARS-CoV-2-driven expansion than monoreactive clones, consistent with antigenic imprinting. The study was constrained by small numbers of patients and of tested TCRs. In roughly 65% of donors, memory CD4+ clonotypes turned up that crossrecognized SARS-CoV-2 and at least one common cold coronavirus spike. Crossreactivity analysis centred on spike protein, so crossreactivity against other viral proteins was not assessed. Naive versus memory sequencing indicated the assay detects memory recall responses rather than primary responses primed during culture. No donor contributed both pre-pandemic and post-infection samples, which limited tracing the source of pre-existing responses.

DNA from uncultured naive and memory CD4+ T cells underwent immunoSEQ TCR-beta sequencing at deep resolution. The published analysis was carried out like this. During preprocessing, nonproductive sequences were removed, along with CDR3s that did not begin with C, did not end with F or W, or were shorter than 7 amino acids. Cultured and uncultured naive and memory CD4+ repertoires were searched for previously identified spike- and CEF-reactive CDR3s. CDR3 homology was measured as pairwise Levenshtein distance, computed with the stringdist R package after trimming three terminal residues from each end. What TCRdb holds here is the immuneACCESS table cut down to in-frame rearrangements. Part of the clones is not present; checked against another copy, under half of the missing clones reflect an unresolved V gene, and the others are unexplained. D and trimming were read from the DNA, whereas the V and J calls and clone size are those reported in that table. The sample table records tens of thousands of clones; approximately 83% of these occur just once. The top ten clones comprise about 3% of the sample.

Naive and memory CD4+ T cells were separated from cryopreserved PBMCs by CD4 enrichment followed by EasySep naive CD4+ T cell enrichment. Ficoll-Paque PLUS gradient centrifugation was used to isolate PBMCs from either whole blood or leukapheresis product. The PBMCs went either fresh into the expansion assay or into cryopreservation at -140 degrees C. The QIAamp Micro DNA Kit was used to extract genomic DNA from the CD4+ T cells. Comments on this clone: Its specific antigen is unknown. Per-base quality was not reported, and no clone a single base away is much larger than it.

From the cysteine through the phenylalanine, the CDR3 covers 12 amino acids. The read is trimmed to its CDR3 DNA, 36 bases read in frame from base 1. CDR1 and CDR2 are drawn from the germline V gene (reference sequence): LGHDT, YNNKEL. The trim is 1 base for V and 9 bases for J, with a gap of 8 bases between the germline ends. This chain joins TRBV3-1 (or the pseudogene TRBV3-2) to TRBJ2-3; TRBD1 might be the D gene, on 5 matching bases. This TCR was sampled from an adult with COVID-19. Sequenced material: memory CD4+ T cells from PBMCs. The cell subset or site label corresponds to: memory (non-naive) CD4+ T cells. The bases read TGTGCCAGCAGCCAAGCAGGGAACACGCAGTATTTT. This is translated as CASSQAGNTQYF.